These T cell receptor beta chains were read from a single sample in a study of T-cell reconstitution after alpha-beta-depleted transplantation in children. TCRdb used MiXCR to reprocess the PCR reads, holding one entry per CDR3 protein. Here the sample spans 600,000 or so distinct CDR3 sequences, about 21% being singletons. This material consisted of PBMCs, mostly from graft donor cells, taken 360 days after TCRalphabeta/CD19-depleted stem cell transplant. All receptors derive from a boy under three years old who had a stem cell transplant for acute myeloid leukemia, so the T cells may come from the graft donor. CDR3s leave out the opening cysteine and the closing phenylalanine or tryptophan. The D gene is left open where the match is weak. Clone size is not always given. Where it is, it says once, few, many or a class for expanded clones.

abundance,j_gene,v_gene,d_gene,CDR3aa
many,TRBJ1-6,TRBV7-2,NA,ASSFSRGGYNSPLH
NA,TRBJ2-3,TRBV7-2,TRBD2,ASSLGTGGPVTQY
NA,TRBJ1-2,TRBV24-1,NA,ATSDTGNLWGYT
NA,TRBJ1-2,TRBV6-2/TRBV6-3,NA,ASSYAGLLYGYT
NA,TRBJ1-6,TRBV6-1,TRBD1,ASSSLHRGTNSPLH
many,TRBJ2-7,TRBV20-1,TRBD1,SARAFTGQEGGYEQY
many,TRBJ2-7,TRBV20-1,TRBD1,SARGTGNAYEQY
few,TRBJ2-5,TRBV20-1,TRBD2,SARLLAGGRQETQY
NA,TRBJ1-5,TRBV15,NA,ATSIGQINQPQH
many,TRBJ2-1,TRBV12-3/TRBV12-4,TRBD2,ASNELAGVGEQF
NA,TRBJ2-7,TRBV6-5,TRBD2,ASSSLAGGWEQY
NA,TRBJ1-2,TRBV12-3/TRBV12-4,NA,ASSLIGSRVGYGYT
many,TRBJ2-3,TRBV12-3/TRBV12-4,NA,ASSFLHRYTDTQY
NA,TRBJ2-2,TRBV25-1,NA,ASSERQGSTGELF
NA,TRBJ2-1,TRBV27,TRBD1,ASSFFPTGAFNNEQF
few,TRBJ2-3,TRBV20-1,NA,SASDATDTQY
NA,TRBJ1-2,TRBV7-9,NA,ASSREDSSNYGYT
NA,TRBJ2-3,TRBV10-3,NA,AISESRRGRTDTQY
many,TRBJ2-5,TRBV6-1,NA,ASSSQGGHSETQY
many,TRBJ2-3,TRBV29-1,NA,SVEDPRGPDTQY
few,TRBJ2-2,TRBV20-1,NA,SAPRASGGELF
few,TRBJ1-2,TRBV12-3/TRBV12-4,NA,ASTSQTGFYGYT
few,TRBJ1-1,TRBV29-1,NA,SVEGSRDTEAF
NA,TRBJ2-1,TRBV7-6,NA,ASPDNSSYNEQF
many,TRBJ2-1,TRBV7-6,NA,ASSLVPDEQF
many,TRBJ1-6,TRBV20-1,NA,SAVDGLSNSPLH
NA,TRBJ2-3,TRBV5-6,NA,ASSLMYTDTQY
NA,TRBJ2-3,TRBV4-3,TRBD2,ASSRAGAEGDTQY
many,TRBJ2-1,TRBV27,TRBD1,ASSLLGGNSYNEQF
NA,TRBJ1-4,TRBV29-1,NA,SVEQGSNEKLF
NA,TRBJ2-1,TRBV20-1,NA,SARDRFGGPRGNEQF
NA,TRBJ2-1,TRBV2,TRBD2,ASRGLHEQF
many,TRBJ2-1,TRBV15,NA,ATSRDIGTGRF
few,TRBJ2-7,TRBV20-1,TRBD2,SARSGLAEQY
NA,TRBJ2-1,TRBV20-1,NA,SASREQGVNEQF
NA,TRBJ2-2,TRBV20-1,TRBD1,SARPLQGAPTGELF
few,TRBJ1-5,TRBV24-1,TRBD1,ATRQGAGQPQH
many,TRBJ2-2,TRBV4-3,TRBD1,ASSQDLLGQGMTNTGELF
NA,TRBJ1-4,TRBV4-2,TRBD1,ASSQEQGAGEKLF
many,TRBJ2-7,TRBV7-9,NA,ASSPRGTTYEQY
NA,TRBJ2-1,TRBV4-1,NA,ASSRIKVGRTVFRNEQF